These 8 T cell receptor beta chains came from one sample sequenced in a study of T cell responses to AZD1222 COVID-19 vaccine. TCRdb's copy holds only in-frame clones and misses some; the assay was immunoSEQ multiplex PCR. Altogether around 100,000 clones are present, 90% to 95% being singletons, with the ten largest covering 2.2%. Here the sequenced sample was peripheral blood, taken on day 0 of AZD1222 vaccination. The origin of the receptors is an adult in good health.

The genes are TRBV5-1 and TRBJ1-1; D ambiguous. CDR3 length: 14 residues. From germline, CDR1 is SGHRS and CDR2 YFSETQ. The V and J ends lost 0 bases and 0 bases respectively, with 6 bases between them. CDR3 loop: CASSLDSVNTEAFF. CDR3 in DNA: TGCGCCAGCAGCTTGGATTCAGTGAACACTGAAGCTTTCTTT.

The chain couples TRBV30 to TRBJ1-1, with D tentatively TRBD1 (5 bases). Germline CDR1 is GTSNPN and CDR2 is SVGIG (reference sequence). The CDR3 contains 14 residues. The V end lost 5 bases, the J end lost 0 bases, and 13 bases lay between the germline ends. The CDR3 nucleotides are TGTGCCTGGGGGAAGGAGACAGTGAACACTGAAGCTTTCTTT. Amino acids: CAWGKETVNTEAFF.

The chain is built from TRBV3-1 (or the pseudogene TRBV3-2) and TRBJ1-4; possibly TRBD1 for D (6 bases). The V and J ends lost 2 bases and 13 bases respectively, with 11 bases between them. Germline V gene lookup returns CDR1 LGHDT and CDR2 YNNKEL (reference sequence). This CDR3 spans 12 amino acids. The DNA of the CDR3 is TGTGCCAGCAGCCAAACAGGGATCGCACTGTTTTTT. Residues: CASSQTGIALFF.

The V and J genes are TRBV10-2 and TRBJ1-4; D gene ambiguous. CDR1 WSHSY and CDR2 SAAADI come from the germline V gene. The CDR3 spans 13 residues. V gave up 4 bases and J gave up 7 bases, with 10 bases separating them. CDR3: CASSAGVGEKLFF. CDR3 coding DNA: TGCGCCAGCAGTGCGGGTGTAGGTGAAAAACTGTTTTTT.

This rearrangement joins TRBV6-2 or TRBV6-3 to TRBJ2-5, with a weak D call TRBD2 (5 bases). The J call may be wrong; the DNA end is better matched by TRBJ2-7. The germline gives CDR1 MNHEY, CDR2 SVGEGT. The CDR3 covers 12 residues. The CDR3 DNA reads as TGTGCCAGCAGTTACGGAGGACTCGAGCAGTACTTC. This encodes CASSYGGLEQYF.

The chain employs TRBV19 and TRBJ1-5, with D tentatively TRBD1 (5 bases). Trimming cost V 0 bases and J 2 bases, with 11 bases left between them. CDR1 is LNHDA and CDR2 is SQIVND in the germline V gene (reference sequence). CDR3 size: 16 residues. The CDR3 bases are TGTGCCAGTAGTATAGACAGGGCCGGGGGCAATCAGCCCCAGCATTTT. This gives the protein CASSIDRAGGNQPQHF.

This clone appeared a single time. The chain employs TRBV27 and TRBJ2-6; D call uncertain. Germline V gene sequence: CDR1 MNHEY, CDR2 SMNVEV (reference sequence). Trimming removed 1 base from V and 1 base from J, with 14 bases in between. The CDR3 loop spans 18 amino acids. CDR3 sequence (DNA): TGTGCCAGCAGTTTATACTCCCTTGGGAATTCTGGGGCCAACGTCCTGACTTTC. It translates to CASSLYSLGNSGANVLTF.

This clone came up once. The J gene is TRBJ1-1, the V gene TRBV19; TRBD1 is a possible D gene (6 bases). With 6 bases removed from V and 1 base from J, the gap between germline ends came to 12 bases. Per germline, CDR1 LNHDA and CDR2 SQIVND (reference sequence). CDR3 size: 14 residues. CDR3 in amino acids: CASRIRGRNTEAFF. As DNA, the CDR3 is TGTGCCAGTAGGATCAGGGGAAGGAACACTGAAGCTTTCTTT.